This T cell receptor (beta chain) was obtained from a study of beta chain features in type 1 diabetes. For the study at large: Across all samples, roughly 98,000,000 sorted cells were examined.

Naive, central memory, regulatory and stem cell-like memory cells within the CD4+ compartment were sorted using CD45RO/CCR7/CD25/CD127/CD95/CD27. Purity above 95% was achieved in all sorted populations. Study-level results: Moderate but significant shortening of TCRB CDR3s was recorded in all four CD4+ subsets from Type 1 diabetes patients.

The investigators reverse transcribed all of the isolated RNA, so they sequenced expressed TCRB transcripts. Only in-frame clones appear in the TCRdb table, and some are missing; sequencing was by immunoSEQ multiplex PCR. The table shows roughly 340,000 clones, with roughly 12% occurring only once. In its sample, this clone was seen a few times. Its antigen is as yet unknown. This CDR3 region has 13 residues. CDR1 and CDR2 from the germline V gene are GTSNPN and SVGIG (reference sequence). Trimming removed 7 bases at V and 4 bases at J, with 13 bases between. The rearrangement joins TRBV30 to TRBJ2-2, with D perhaps TRBD2 (7 bases). The receptor was derived from a woman under 30 with type 1 diabetes. What was sequenced was naive CD4+ T cells from blood. The CDR3 protein is CAFLGGATGELFF. CDR3 nucleotide sequence: TGTGCCTTCTTGGGGGGGGCCACCGGGGAGCTGTTTTTT.